This T cell receptor beta chain came from a study of early T cells in non-severe SARS-CoV-2 infection. TCRdb used MiXCR to reprocess the 5' RACE reads, holding one entry per CDR3 protein. This table holds tens of thousands of distinct CDR3 sequences, 8% to 10% found once. V trimming: 6 bases; J trimming: 6 bases; junction bases outside the gene matches: 5. Germline CDR1 and CDR2: DFQATT and SNEGSKA (reference sequence). CDR3 length: 12 amino acids. This clonotype was found once. The J gene is TRBJ1-2, the V gene TRBV20-1, with TRBD1 matching over 9 bases. This clonotype was obtained from an adult who was a healthcare worker with PCR-confirmed SARS-CoV-2 infection or an uninfected control (not recorded which). The sample consisted of whole blood, taken at baseline. The CDR3 region is CSAADRGDGYTF. The CDR3 nucleotides read TGCAGTGCCGCGGACAGGGGAGATGGCTACACCTTC.